One T cell receptor beta chain is described in this entry. Assay: immunoSEQ multiplex PCR; the TCRdb copy retains only in-frame clones and omits some. There are about 1 million clones in the sample; around 75% occur only once, and around 1.4% lies in the top ten. Germline CDR1 is SGHRS and CDR2 is YFSETQ. With V trimmed by 5 bases and J by 4 bases, 6 bases remained unmatched. The CDR3 length is 14 residues. This record comes from a study of shared clonotypes between healthy human individuals. The sample taken for sequencing was memory CD4+ T cells sorted from blood. Regarding subset: CD45RA-negative fraction. V usage is TRBV5-1 and J usage is TRBJ1-2; 9 bases are shared with TRBD1. The receptor was derived from a man younger than 35 in good health. The CDR3 loop reads CASSRTGAVYGYTF. The CDR3 DNA reads TGCGCCAGCAGTCGGACAGGGGCCGTCTATGGCTACACCTTC.